The 14 T cell receptor beta chains presented below share a single source sample, sequenced in a study of technical replicates of blood from a handful of donors. Data came from immunoSEQ multiplex PCR; TCRdb stores just in-frame clones and leaves some out. The profile shows approximately 81,000 clones, over 90% of them singletons. The sample taken for sequencing was T cells isolated from PBMCs. The receptors were sampled from a human donor in good health.

The genes are TRBV6-6 and TRBJ2-2; 12 positions agree with TRBD1. The CDR3 length is 16 residues. Trimming at V came to 5 bases and at J to 4 bases, leaving 5 bases not matched to a gene. Germline CDR1 MNHNY, CDR2 SVGAGI (reference sequence). CDR3 amino acids: CASSGGQGARTGELFF. In DNA form, the CDR3 reads TGTGCCAGCAGTGGGGGACAGGGGGCGCGCACCGGGGAGCTGTTTTTT.

The chain has TRBV9 and TRBJ2-5; D not resolved. In germline, CDR1 is SGDLS, CDR2 YYNGEE. CDR3 size: 11 residues. V lost 5 bases to trimming and J lost 2 bases, with 4 bases between them. This chain's CDR3 is CASRLQETQYF. The CDR3 coding sequence is TGTGCCAGCAGACTACAAGAGACCCAGTACTTC.

V is TRBV19 and J is TRBJ2-1; the match to TRBD2 covers 9 bases. Trimming took 10 bases from V and 4 from J; bases not matched to a gene: 8. The V gene's germline CDR1 is LNHDA and CDR2 SQIVND (reference sequence). CDR3 length: 14 amino acids. In DNA form, the CDR3 reads TGTGCCACTATCGCTAGCGGGAAGTACAATGAGCAGTTCTTC. Residues: CATIASGKYNEQFF.

This chain joins TRBV29-1 and TRBJ1-2; D is ambiguous. The V end lost 6 bases, the J end lost 4 bases, and 9 bases lay between the germline ends. This CDR3 contains 11 residues. Per germline, CDR1 SQVTM and CDR2 ANQGSEA. The CDR3 nucleotides are TGCAGCGTCCTACAGACCTATGGCTACACCTTC. As protein: CSVLQTYGYTF.

The DNA for the CDR3 is TGTGCCAGCAGTGAAGTGGGGGGGAGTACCTACGAGCAGTACTTC. Encoded protein: CASSEVGGSTYEQYF. The chain couples TRBV2 to TRBJ2-7; 7 positions agree with TRBD2. Germline V gene data show CDR1 as SNHLY and CDR2 as FYNNEI. After removal of 1 base from V and 2 bases from J, the junction contained 5 bases not matched to a gene. The CDR3 is 15 amino acids.

The chain is built from TRBV28 and TRBJ2-7; 11 positions match TRBD1. V trimming: 4 bases; J trimming: 7 bases; junction bases outside the gene matches: 3. Germline assignment: CDR1 MDHEN and CDR2 SYDVKM. The CDR3 loop spans 13 amino acids. CDR3 loop: CASSSGQGEEQYF. The CDR3 nucleotides read TGTGCCAGCAGTTCGGGACAGGGGGAGGAGCAGTACTTC.

The chain links TRBV15 to TRBJ2-7; D is undetermined. The length of the CDR3 is 13 residues. Trimming pared 1 base from V and 3 bases from J, leaving 7 bases between. The germline V gene encodes CDR1 LNHNV and CDR2 YYDKDF (reference sequence). This CDR3 reads CATSRGDNYEQYF. CDR3 coding DNA: TGTGCCACCAGCAGAGGTGACAACTACGAGCAGTACTTC.

This sequence joins TRBV7-9 and TRBJ1-1, with a possible D match to TRBD1 (6 bases). From germline, CDR1 is SEHNR and CDR2 FQNEAQ (reference sequence). With 3 bases removed from V and 3 bases from J, the gap between germline ends came to 8 bases. The CDR3 runs 13 residues. CDR3 coding DNA: TGTGCCAGCAGCTTGGCAGGGGACACTGAAGCTTTCTTT. Protein sequence: CASSLAGDTEAFF.

The chain uses TRBV4-3 and TRBJ1-4; D is uncertain. V gave up 0 bases and J gave up 0 bases, with 8 bases separating them. Germline CDR1 is LGHNA and CDR2 is YSLEER. The CDR3 has 16 amino acids. CDR3 sequence: CASSQDEGATNEKLFF. In nucleotides, the CDR3 is TGCGCCAGCAGCCAAGATGAGGGTGCAACTAATGAAAAACTGTTTTTT.

This sequence joins TRBV29-1 and TRBJ2-5; 11 bases align to TRBD2. Per germline, CDR1 SQVTM and CDR2 ANQGSEA. J was trimmed by 1 base and V by 6 bases; bases with no gene match: 4. CDR3 length: 14 amino acids. The CDR3 protein is CSVLAGGSQETQYF. The CDR3 DNA is TGCAGCGTATTAGCGGGAGGGTCCCAAGAGACCCAGTACTTC.

The gene calls are TRBV2 and TRBJ1-2, with D tentatively TRBD1 (5 bases). Between the trimmed V and J ends, which lost 6 bases and 4 bases, there was a span of 9 bases. The CDR3 is made up of 12 amino acids. CDR1 is SNHLY and CDR2 is FYNNEI in the germline V gene. CDR3 protein: CASRAGPYGYTF. The CDR3 nucleotides are TGTGCCAGCAGGGCGGGACCCTATGGCTACACCTTC.

The chain links TRBV6-6 to TRBJ2-4, with D perhaps TRBD2 (6 bases). Trimming took 7 bases from V and 0 from J, leaving 13 bases between them. CDR3 length: 15 residues. Germline loops: CDR1 MNHNY, CDR2 SVGAGI (reference sequence). The CDR3 DNA reads TGTGCCAGCACTGAAACGGGACTAGCCAAAAACATTCAGTACTTC. This sequence encodes CASTETGLAKNIQYF.

V is TRBV9 and J is TRBJ2-1; perhaps TRBD2 as D (5 bases). This CDR3 has 14 amino acids. Germline CDR1 SGDLS, CDR2 YYNGEE. Trimming cost V 2 bases and J 2 bases, with 8 bases left between them. CDR3 sequence (DNA): TGTGCCAGCAGCGTGGACTTAACCTACAATGAGCAGTTCTTC. This encodes CASSVDLTYNEQFF.

The genes are TRBV4-1 and TRBJ2-1; D not resolved. Trimming cost V 4 bases and J 0 bases, with 10 bases left between them. Germline V lookup: CDR1 MGHRA, CDR2 YSYEKL. The CDR3 contains 15 residues. The chain's CDR3 is CASSPWSSSYNEQFF. DNA of the CDR3: TGCGCCAGCAGCCCCTGGAGCAGCTCCTACAATGAGCAGTTCTTC.